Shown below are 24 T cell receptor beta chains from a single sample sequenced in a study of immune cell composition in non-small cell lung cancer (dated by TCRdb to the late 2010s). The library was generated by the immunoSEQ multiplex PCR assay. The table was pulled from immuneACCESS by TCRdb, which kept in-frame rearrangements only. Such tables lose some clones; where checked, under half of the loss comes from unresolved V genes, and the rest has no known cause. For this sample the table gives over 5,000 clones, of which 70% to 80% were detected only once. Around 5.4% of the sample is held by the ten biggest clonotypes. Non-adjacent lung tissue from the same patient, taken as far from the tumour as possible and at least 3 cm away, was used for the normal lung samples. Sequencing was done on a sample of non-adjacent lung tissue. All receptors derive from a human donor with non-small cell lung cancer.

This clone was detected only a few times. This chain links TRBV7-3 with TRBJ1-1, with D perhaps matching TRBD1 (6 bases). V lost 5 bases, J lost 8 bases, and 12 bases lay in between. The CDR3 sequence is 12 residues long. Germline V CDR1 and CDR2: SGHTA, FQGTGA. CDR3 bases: TGTGCCAGCAGCCCGGGGGGCAGGGAAGCTTTCTTT. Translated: CASSPGGREAFF. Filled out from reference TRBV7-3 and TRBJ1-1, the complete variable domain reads GAGVSQTPSNKVTEKGKYVELRCDPISGHTALYWYRQSLGQGPEFLIYFQGTGAADDSGLPNDRFFAVRPEGSVSTLKIQRTERGDSAVYLCASSPGGREAFFGQGTRLTVV.

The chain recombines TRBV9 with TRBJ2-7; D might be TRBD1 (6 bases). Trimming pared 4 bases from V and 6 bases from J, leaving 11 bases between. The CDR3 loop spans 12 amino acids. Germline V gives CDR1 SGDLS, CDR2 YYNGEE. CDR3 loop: CASSPTGIEQYF. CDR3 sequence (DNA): TGTGCCAGCAGCCCCACAGGGATCGAGCAGTACTTC.

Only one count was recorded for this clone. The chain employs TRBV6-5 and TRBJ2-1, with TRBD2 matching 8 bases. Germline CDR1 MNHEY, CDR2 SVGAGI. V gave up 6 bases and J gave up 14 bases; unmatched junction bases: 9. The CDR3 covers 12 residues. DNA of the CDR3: TGTGCCAGCAGCCCGCCCGGGGGGGCGGAGTTCTTC. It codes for CASSPPGGAEFF.

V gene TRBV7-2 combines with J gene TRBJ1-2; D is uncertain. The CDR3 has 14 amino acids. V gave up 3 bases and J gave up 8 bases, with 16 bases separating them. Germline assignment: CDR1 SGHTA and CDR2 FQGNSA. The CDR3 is CASSFANQKRGYTF. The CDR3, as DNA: TGTGCCAGCAGCTTTGCCAATCAAAAGCGGGGCTACACCTTC.

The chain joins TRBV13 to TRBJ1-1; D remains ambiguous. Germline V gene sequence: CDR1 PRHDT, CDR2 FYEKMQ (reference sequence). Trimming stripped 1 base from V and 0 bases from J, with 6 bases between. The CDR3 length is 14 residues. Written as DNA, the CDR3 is TGTGCCAGCAGCTTAGTTACGGTGAACACTGAAGCTTTCTTT. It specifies CASSLVTVNTEAFF.

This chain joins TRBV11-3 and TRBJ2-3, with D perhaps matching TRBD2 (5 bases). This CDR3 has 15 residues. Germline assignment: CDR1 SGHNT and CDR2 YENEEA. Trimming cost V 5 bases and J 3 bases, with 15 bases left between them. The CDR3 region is CASSPLGKGTDTQYF. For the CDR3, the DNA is TGTGCCAGCAGCCCCCTCGGGAAGGGAACAGATACGCAGTATTTT.

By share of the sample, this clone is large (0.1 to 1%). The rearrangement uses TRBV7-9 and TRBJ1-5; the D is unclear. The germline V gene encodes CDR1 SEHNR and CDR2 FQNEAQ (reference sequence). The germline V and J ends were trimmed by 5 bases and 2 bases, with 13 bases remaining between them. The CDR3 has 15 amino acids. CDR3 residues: CASSKTEGGNQPQHF. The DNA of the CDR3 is TGTGCCAGCAGCAAAACAGAGGGTGGCAATCAGCCCCAGCATTTT.

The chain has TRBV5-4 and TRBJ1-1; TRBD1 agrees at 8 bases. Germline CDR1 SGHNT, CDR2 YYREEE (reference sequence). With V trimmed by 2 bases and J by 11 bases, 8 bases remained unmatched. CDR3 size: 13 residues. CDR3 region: CASSLWTGSLAFF. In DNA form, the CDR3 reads TGTGCCAGCAGCTTATGGACAGGGAGCTTGGCTTTCTTT. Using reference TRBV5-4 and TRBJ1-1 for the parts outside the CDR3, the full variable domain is ETGVTQSPTHLIKTRGQQVTLRCSSQSGHNTVSWYQQALGQGPQFIFQYYREEENGRGNFPPRFSGLQFPNYSSELNVNALELDDSALYLCASSLWTGSLAFFGQGTRLTVV.

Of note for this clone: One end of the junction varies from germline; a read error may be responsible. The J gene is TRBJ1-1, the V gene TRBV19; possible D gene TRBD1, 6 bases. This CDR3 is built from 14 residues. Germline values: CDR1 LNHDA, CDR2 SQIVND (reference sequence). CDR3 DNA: TGTGCCAGTAGTGTAGACAGGCTGAACACTGAAGCTTTCTTT. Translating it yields CASSVDRLNTEAFF.

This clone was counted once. This CDR3 is CASSQDRVGGYTF. The CDR3 bases are TGTGCCAGCAGCCAGGACAGGGTGGGTGGCTACACCTTC. The chain combines TRBV14 with TRBJ1-2, with 8 bases lining up with TRBD1. J lost 7 bases, V lost 3 bases, and 4 bases had no gene match. CDR3 length equals 13 residues. Germline assignment: CDR1 SGHDN and CDR2 FVKESK.

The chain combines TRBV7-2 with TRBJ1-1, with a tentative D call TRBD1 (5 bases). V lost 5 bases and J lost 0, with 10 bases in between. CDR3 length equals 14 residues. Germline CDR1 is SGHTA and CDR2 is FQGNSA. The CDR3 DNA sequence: TGTGCCAGCAGCCTCGGGGGGGTGAACACTGAAGCTTTCTTT. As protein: CASSLGGVNTEAFF.

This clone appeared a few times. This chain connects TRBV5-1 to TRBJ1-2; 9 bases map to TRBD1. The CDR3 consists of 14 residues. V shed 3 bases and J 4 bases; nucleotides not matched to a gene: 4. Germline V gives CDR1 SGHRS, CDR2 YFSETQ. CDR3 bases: TGCGCCAGCAGCTGGACAGGGGCGCGCTATGGCTACACCTTC. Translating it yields CASSWTGARYGYTF.

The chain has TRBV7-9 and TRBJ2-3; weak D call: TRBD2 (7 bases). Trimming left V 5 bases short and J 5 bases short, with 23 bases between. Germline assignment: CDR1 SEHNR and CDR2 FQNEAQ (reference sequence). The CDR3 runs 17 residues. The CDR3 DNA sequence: TGTGCCAGCAGCCCAGCCATTCAGGCGGGGGCCAAAGATACGCAGTATTTT. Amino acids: CASSPAIQAGAKDTQYF.

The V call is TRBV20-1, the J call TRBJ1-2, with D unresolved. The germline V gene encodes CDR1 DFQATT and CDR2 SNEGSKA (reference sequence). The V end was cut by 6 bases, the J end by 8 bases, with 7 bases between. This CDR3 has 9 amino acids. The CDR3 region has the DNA TGCAGTGCCCTCGAGGGCTACACCTTC. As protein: CSALEGYTF.

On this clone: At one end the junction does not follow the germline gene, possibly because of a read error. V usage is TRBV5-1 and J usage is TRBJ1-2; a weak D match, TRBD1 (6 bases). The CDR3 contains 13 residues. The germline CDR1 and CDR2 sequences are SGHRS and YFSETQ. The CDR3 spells CASSRGGFYGYTF. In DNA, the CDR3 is TGTGCCAGCAGCCGGGGGGGCTTTTATGGCTACACCTTC.

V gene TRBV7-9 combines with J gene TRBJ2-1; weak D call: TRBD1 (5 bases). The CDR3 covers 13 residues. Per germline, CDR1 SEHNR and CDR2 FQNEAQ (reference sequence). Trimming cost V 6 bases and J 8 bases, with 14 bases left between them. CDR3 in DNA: TGTGCCAGCAGACCCACAGGTCCGGATGAGCAGTTCTTC. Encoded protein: CASRPTGPDEQFF.

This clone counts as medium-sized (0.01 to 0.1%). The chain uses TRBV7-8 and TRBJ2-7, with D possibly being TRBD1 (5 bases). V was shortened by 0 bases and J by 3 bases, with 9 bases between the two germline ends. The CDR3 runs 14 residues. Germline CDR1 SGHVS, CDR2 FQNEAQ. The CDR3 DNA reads TGTGCCAGCAGCTTAGCTCCAGGGTTCTACGAGCAGTACTTC. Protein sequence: CASSLAPGFYEQYF. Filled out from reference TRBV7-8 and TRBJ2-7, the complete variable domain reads GAGVSQSPRYKVAKRGQDVALRCDPISGHVSLFWYQQALGQGPEFLTYFQNEAQLDKSGLPSDRFFAERPEGSVSTLKIQRTQQEDSAVYLCASSLAPGFYEQYFGPGTRLTVT.

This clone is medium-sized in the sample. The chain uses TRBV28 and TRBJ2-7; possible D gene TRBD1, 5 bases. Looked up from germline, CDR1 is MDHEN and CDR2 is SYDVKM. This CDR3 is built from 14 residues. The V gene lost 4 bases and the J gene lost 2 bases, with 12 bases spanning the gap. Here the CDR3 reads CASSSRQTPYEQYF. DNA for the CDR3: TGTGCCAGCAGTTCTCGACAGACACCCTACGAGCAGTACTTC.

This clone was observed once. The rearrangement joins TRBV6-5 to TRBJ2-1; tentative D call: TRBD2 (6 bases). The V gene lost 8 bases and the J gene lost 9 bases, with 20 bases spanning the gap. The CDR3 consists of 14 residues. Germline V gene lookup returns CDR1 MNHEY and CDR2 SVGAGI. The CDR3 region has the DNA TGTGCCAGCGGGCGGGACGTGACCTGGGGTGAGCAGTTCTTC. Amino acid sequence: CASGRDVTWGEQFF.

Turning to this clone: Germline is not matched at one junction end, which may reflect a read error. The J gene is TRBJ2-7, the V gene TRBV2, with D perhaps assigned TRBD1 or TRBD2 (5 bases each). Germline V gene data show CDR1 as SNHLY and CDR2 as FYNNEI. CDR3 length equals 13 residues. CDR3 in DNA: TGTGCCAGCACTGAACAGGAGGCCTACGAGCAGTACTTC. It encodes CASTEQEAYEQYF.

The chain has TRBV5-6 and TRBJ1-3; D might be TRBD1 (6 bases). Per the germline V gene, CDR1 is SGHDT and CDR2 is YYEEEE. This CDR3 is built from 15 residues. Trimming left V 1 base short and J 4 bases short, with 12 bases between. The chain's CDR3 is CASSLLGASGNTIYF. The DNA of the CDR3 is TGTGCCAGCAGCTTGTTGGGGGCGTCAGGAAACACCATATATTTT.

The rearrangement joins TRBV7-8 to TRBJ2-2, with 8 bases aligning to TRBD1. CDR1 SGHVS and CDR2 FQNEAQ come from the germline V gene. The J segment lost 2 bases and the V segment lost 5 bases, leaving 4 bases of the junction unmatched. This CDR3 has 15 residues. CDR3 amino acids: CASSADRDNTGELFF. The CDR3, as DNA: TGTGCCAGCAGCGCGGACAGGGACAACACCGGGGAGCTGTTTTTT.

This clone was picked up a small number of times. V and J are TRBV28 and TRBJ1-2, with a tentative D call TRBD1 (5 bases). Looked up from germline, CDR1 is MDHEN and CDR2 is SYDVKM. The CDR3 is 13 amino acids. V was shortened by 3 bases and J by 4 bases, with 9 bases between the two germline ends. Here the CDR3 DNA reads TGTGCCAGCAGTTTCCAGGGTCCCTATGGCTACACCTTC. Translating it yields CASSFQGPYGYTF.

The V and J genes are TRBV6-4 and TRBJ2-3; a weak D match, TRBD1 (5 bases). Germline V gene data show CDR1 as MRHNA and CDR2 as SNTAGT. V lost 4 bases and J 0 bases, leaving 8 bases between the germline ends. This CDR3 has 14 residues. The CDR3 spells CASSVQASTDTQYF. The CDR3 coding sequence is TGTGCCAGCAGTGTACAGGCTAGCACAGATACGCAGTATTTT.